A selection of T cell receptor beta chains follows, all from one sample in a study of blood T cell repertoires in COVID-19. The protocol was immunoSEQ multiplex PCR, while the TCRdb copy is restricted to in-frame clones and leaves out a portion. The data contain approximately 280,000 clones, 85% of them seen just once; the ten biggest clones take up about 2.7%. The sequenced sample was PBMCs or T cells enriched from blood (not recorded which). The source is a woman between 50 and 59 years old who had recovered from COVID-19. Each CDR3 is given with its conserved first and last residue. The D gene is left open where the match is weak. Where a row states a size, it is once, few, many or the class of an expanded clone; other rows omit it.

>.|TRBJ1-5|TRBV28|.
CASSPESLSNQPQHF
TGTGCCAGCAGTCCCGAGTCCCTTAGCAATCAGCCCCAGCATTTT
>.|TRBJ1-1|TRBV11-3|.
CASSLGGLNTEAFF
TGTGCCAGCAGCTTAGGGGGCCTGAACACTGAAGCTTTCTTT
>.|TRBJ2-1|TRBV4-1|.
CASSAVAGAYNEQFF
TGCGCCAGCTCGGCAGTGGCAGGGGCCTACAATGAGCAGTTCTTC
>.|TRBJ2-7|TRBV27|TRBD2
CASSLGLADFDEQYF
TGTGCCAGCAGTTTAGGACTAGCCGATTTCGACGAGCAGTACTTC
>.|TRBJ2-7|TRBV11-2|.
CASSNRLGHEQYF
TGTGCCAGCAGCAACCGACTAGGACACGAGCAGTACTTC
>few|TRBJ2-2|TRBV18|TRBD2
CASSPYSGRRAGELFF
TGTGCCAGCTCACCTTATAGCGGGAGAAGGGCCGGGGAGCTGTTTTTT
>.|TRBJ1-1|TRBV20-1|.
CSAQRSTEAFF
TGCAGTGCGCAAAGGAGCACTGAAGCTTTCTTT
>.|TRBJ2-7|TRBV7-9|.
CASSLAGSLSYEQYF
TGTGCCAGCAGCTTAGCCGGGAGTCTATCCTACGAGCAGTACTTC
>few|TRBJ1-3|TRBV5-1|TRBD1
CASNPGQGARGNTIYF
TGCGCCAGCAACCCCGGACAGGGGGCAAGAGGAAACACCATATATTTT
>.|TRBJ2-1|TRBV27|TRBD2
CASDPAISTSGGFYNEQFF
TGTGCCAGCGATCCCGCCATATCGACTAGCGGGGGATTCTACAATGAGCAGTTCTTC
>.|TRBJ1-3|TRBV30|.
CAWVRGVGNTIYF
TGTGCCTGGGTTCGGGGGGTTGGAAACACCATATATTTT
>.|TRBJ1-4|TRBV5-1|TRBD1
CASSPGQGPTNEKLFF
TGCGCCAGCAGCCCAGGACAGGGACCGACTAATGAAAAACTGTTTTTT
>.|TRBJ1-1|TRBV5-8|TRBD1
CASSLFRGQGVGGTEAFF
TGTGCCAGCAGTCTTTTTCGAGGACAGGGTGTCGGGGGAACTGAAGCTTTCTTT
>.|TRBJ2-3|TRBV7-8|TRBD2
CASRGAGVLVDTQYF
TGTGCCAGCAGAGGCGCGGGGGTGTTGGTAGATACGCAGTATTTT
>.|TRBJ2-3|TRBV6-4|TRBD1
CASRKDRVADTQYF
TGTGCCAGCAGGAAAGACAGGGTAGCGGATACGCAGTATTTT
>few|TRBJ1-1|TRBV5-8|.
CASSWGGGNTEAFF
TGTGCCAGCAGCTGGGGAGGGGGGAACACTGAAGCTTTCTTT
>.|TRBJ1-6|TRBV6-5|TRBD1
CASSWGTGANSPLHF
TGTGCCAGCAGTTGGGGGACAGGGGCCAATTCACCCCTCCACTTT
>.|TRBJ1-1|TRBV27|TRBD1
CASSVDRDTEAFF
TGTGCCAGCAGTGTTGACAGGGACACTGAAGCTTTCTTT
>.|TRBJ1-1|TRBV15|TRBD1
CATSGSFGTGGTEAFF
TGTGCCACCAGCGGGAGCTTCGGGACAGGGGGCACTGAAGCTTTCTTT
>.|TRBJ1-1|TRBV5-3|TRBD1
CARSFHRGEDTEAFF
TGTGCCAGAAGCTTCCACAGGGGTGAGGACACTGAAGCTTTCTTT
>.|TRBJ2-3|TRBV2|.
CASIERGWSDTQYF
TGTGCCAGCATAGAACGGGGGTGGTCAGATACGCAGTATTTT
>.|TRBJ2-1|TRBV10-3|.
CAIKVGAGGHNEQFF
TGTGCCATCAAGGTCGGGGCAGGGGGGCACAATGAGCAGTTCTTC
>.|TRBJ2-1|TRBV7-9|TRBD1
CASSFAGTGVDNEQFF
TGTGCCAGCAGCTTCGCCGGGACAGGGGTGGACAATGAGCAGTTCTTC
>once|TRBJ2-2|TRBV7-3|TRBD1
CASSFRSGQGLPGELFF
TGTGCCAGCAGCTTCCGGTCGGGACAGGGGTTGCCCGGGGAGCTGTTTTTT
>.|TRBJ2-2|TRBV18|.
CASSPQEAGELFF
TGTGCCAGCTCACCACAAGAGGCCGGGGAGCTGTTTTTT
>.|TRBJ1-3|TRBV6-1|.
CASSEARPGIGNTIYF
TGTGCCAGCAGTGAAGCTAGGCCAGGGATCGGAAACACCATATATTTT